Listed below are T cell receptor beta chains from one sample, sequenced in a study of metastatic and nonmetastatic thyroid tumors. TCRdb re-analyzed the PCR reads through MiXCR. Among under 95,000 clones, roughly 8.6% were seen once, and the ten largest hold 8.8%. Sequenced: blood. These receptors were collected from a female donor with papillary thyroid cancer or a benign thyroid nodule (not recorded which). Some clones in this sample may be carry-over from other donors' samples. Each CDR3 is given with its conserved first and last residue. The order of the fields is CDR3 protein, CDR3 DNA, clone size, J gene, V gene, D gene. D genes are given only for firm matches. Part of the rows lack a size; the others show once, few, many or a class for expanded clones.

cdr3_aa: CASSPQGGWGEDTQYF
cdr3_nt: TGTGCCAGCAGCCCCCAAGGCGGGTGGGGGGAGGATACGCAGTATTTT
clone_size: many
j_call: TRBJ2-3
v_call: TRBV11-2
d_call: .

cdr3_aa: CASRARGQAGNTIYF
cdr3_nt: TGCGCCAGCAGGGCCAGGGGGCAGGCTGGAAACACCATATATTTT
clone_size: many
j_call: TRBJ1-3
v_call: TRBV5-1
d_call: TRBD1

cdr3_aa: CASSLSAGTGNQPQHF
cdr3_nt: TGTGCCAGCAGCTTATCGGCGGGGACTGGCAATCAGCCCCAGCATTTT
clone_size: .
j_call: TRBJ1-5
v_call: TRBV7-6
d_call: .

cdr3_aa: CASSLNVEETQYF
cdr3_nt: TGCGCCAGCAGCTTGAATGTCGAAGAGACCCAGTACTTC
clone_size: few
j_call: TRBJ2-5
v_call: TRBV5-1
d_call: .

cdr3_aa: CASSLAEGLPTIYF
cdr3_nt: TGTGCCAGCAGCTTAGCGGAGGGTTTGCCCACCATATATTTT
clone_size: .
j_call: TRBJ1-3
v_call: TRBV7-2
d_call: .

cdr3_aa: CASSHDRDSGANVLTF
cdr3_nt: TGTGCCAGCAGCCACGATAGGGACTCTGGGGCCAACGTCCTGACTTTC
clone_size: many
j_call: TRBJ2-6
v_call: TRBV4-2
d_call: .

cdr3_aa: CASRSGARTGELFF
cdr3_nt: TGTGCCAGCAGATCGGGGGCCCGCACCGGGGAGCTGTTTTTT
clone_size: many
j_call: TRBJ2-2
v_call: TRBV11-2
d_call: .

cdr3_aa: CASSLLAGGANEQFF
cdr3_nt: TGTGCCAGCAGCCTACTAGCGGGGGGGGCCAATGAGCAGTTCTTC
clone_size: many
j_call: TRBJ2-1
v_call: TRBV6-1
d_call: TRBD2

cdr3_aa: CASSQGTQTQYF
cdr3_nt: TGTGCCAGCAGCCAGGGTACACAGACCCAGTACTTC
clone_size: many
j_call: TRBJ2-5
v_call: TRBV14
d_call: .

cdr3_aa: CSARPLWDAGSSGNTIYF
cdr3_nt: TGCAGTGCTAGACCGTTATGGGACGCCGGTAGCTCTGGAAACACCATATATTTT
clone_size: once
j_call: TRBJ1-3
v_call: TRBV20-1
d_call: .

cdr3_aa: CATSDPDRGIGGYTF
cdr3_nt: TGTGCCACCAGTGATCCCGACAGGGGAATCGGCGGCTACACCTTC
clone_size: .
j_call: TRBJ1-2
v_call: TRBV24-1
d_call: TRBD1

cdr3_aa: CASSLGGGFQETQYF
cdr3_nt: TGCGCCAGCAGCTTGGGTGGGGGGTTTCAAGAGACCCAGTACTTC
clone_size: .
j_call: TRBJ2-5
v_call: TRBV5-1
d_call: .

cdr3_aa: CASSIGRDRAKNIQYF
cdr3_nt: TGTGCCAGTAGTATAGGTAGGGACAGAGCCAAAAACATTCAGTACTTC
clone_size: many
j_call: TRBJ2-4
v_call: TRBV19
d_call: TRBD1

cdr3_aa: CASSYRQHGEKLFF
cdr3_nt: TGTGCCAGCAGTTACAGGCAACATGGCGAAAAACTGTTTTTT
clone_size: many
j_call: TRBJ1-4
v_call: TRBV27
d_call: .

cdr3_aa: CASRRTIVTDTQYF
cdr3_nt: TGTGCCAGCAGACGGACTATAGTCACAGATACGCAGTATTTT
clone_size: many
j_call: TRBJ2-3
v_call: TRBV6-1
d_call: .

cdr3_aa: CASRRIGGEQYF
cdr3_nt: TGTGCCAGCAGGCGGATAGGAGGCGAGCAGTACTTC
clone_size: .
j_call: TRBJ2-7
v_call: TRBV5-1
d_call: .

cdr3_aa: CASSLSATTGDYEQYF
cdr3_nt: TGTGCCAGCAGCTTATCCGCCACAACAGGAGATTACGAGCAGTACTTC
clone_size: many
j_call: TRBJ2-7
v_call: TRBV11-3
d_call: .

cdr3_aa: CASSYLMGPGANVLTF
cdr3_nt: TGTGCCAGCAGCTACCTCATGGGCCCCGGGGCCAACGTCCTGACTTTC
clone_size: many
j_call: TRBJ2-6
v_call: TRBV11-2
d_call: .

cdr3_aa: CASRRLAGTNEQFF
cdr3_nt: TGTGCCAGCAGACGGCTAGCGGGGACGAATGAGCAGTTCTTC
clone_size: many
j_call: TRBJ2-1
v_call: TRBV7-8
d_call: TRBD2

cdr3_aa: CASSTGEYDNQPQHF
cdr3_nt: TGTGCCAGCTCTACGGGGGAATACGACAATCAGCCCCAGCATTTT
clone_size: few
j_call: TRBJ1-5
v_call: TRBV6-1
d_call: .

cdr3_aa: CASSLPGTGGDEQFF
cdr3_nt: TGCGCCAGCAGCCTACCCGGGACAGGGGGCGATGAGCAGTTCTTC
clone_size: many
j_call: TRBJ2-1
v_call: TRBV5-1
d_call: TRBD1

cdr3_aa: CASSGQGSNYGYTF
cdr3_nt: TGTGCCAGCAGCGGACAGGGTTCTAACTATGGCTACACCTTC
clone_size: many
j_call: TRBJ1-2
v_call: TRBV2
d_call: TRBD1

cdr3_aa: CASSPSGGARQFF
cdr3_nt: TGTGCCAGTAGTCCTAGCGGGGGGGCCAGGCAGTTCTTC
clone_size: many
j_call: TRBJ2-1
v_call: TRBV19
d_call: TRBD2

cdr3_aa: CSARGGGGQYF
cdr3_nt: TGCAGTGCTAGGGGGGGCGGCGGGCAGTACTTC
clone_size: .
j_call: TRBJ2-7
v_call: TRBV20-1
d_call: .

cdr3_aa: CASKKGTGTGNTIYF
cdr3_nt: TGTGCCAGCAAAAAGGGGACAGGGACAGGAAACACCATATATTTT
clone_size: many
j_call: TRBJ1-3
v_call: TRBV6-1
d_call: TRBD1

cdr3_aa: CAITNLDRSEAFF
cdr3_nt: TGTGCCATCACTAATTTGGACAGATCTGAAGCTTTCTTT
clone_size: few
j_call: TRBJ1-1
v_call: TRBV10-3
d_call: .

cdr3_aa: CASTPGQTNNEQFF
cdr3_nt: TGTGCCAGTACCCCGGGACAGACCAACAATGAGCAGTTCTTC
clone_size: few
j_call: TRBJ2-1
v_call: TRBV19
d_call: TRBD1

cdr3_aa: CASSLSGGASPGELFF
cdr3_nt: TGTGCCAGCAGCCTTAGCGGGGGGGCAAGTCCCGGGGAGCTGTTTTTT
clone_size: many
j_call: TRBJ2-2
v_call: TRBV12-3/TRBV12-4
d_call: TRBD2

cdr3_aa: CASRETSGGLNTGELFF
cdr3_nt: TGTGCCAGCAGAGAAACTAGCGGGGGCCTGAACACCGGGGAGCTGTTTTTT
clone_size: many
j_call: TRBJ2-2
v_call: TRBV2
d_call: TRBD2

cdr3_aa: CASSQDKSAAGQETQYF
cdr3_nt: TGTGCCAGCAGCCAAGATAAATCCGCTGCAGGTCAAGAGACCCAGTACTTC
clone_size: many
j_call: TRBJ2-5
v_call: TRBV14
d_call: .

cdr3_aa: CAWSASVGNEQFF
cdr3_nt: TGTGCCTGGAGTGCCTCGGTAGGCAATGAGCAGTTCTTC
clone_size: .
j_call: TRBJ2-1
v_call: TRBV30
d_call: .

cdr3_aa: CSARGLTYEQYF
cdr3_nt: TGCAGTGCTAGAGGACTTACCTACGAGCAGTACTTC
clone_size: many
j_call: TRBJ2-7
v_call: TRBV20-1
d_call: .

cdr3_aa: CASTTSQGVGYTF
cdr3_nt: TGTGCCAGCACCACTTCCCAGGGGGTTGGCTACACCTTC
clone_size: .
j_call: TRBJ1-2
v_call: TRBV5-4
d_call: TRBD1

cdr3_aa: CSARDNTGGEIETQYF
cdr3_nt: TGCAGTGCTAGAGATAACACAGGGGGGGAGATAGAGACCCAGTACTTC
clone_size: many
j_call: TRBJ2-5
v_call: TRBV20-1
d_call: .

cdr3_aa: CASSLNWGGDTGELFF
cdr3_nt: TGTGCCAGCAGCTTAAATTGGGGGGGTGACACCGGGGAGCTGTTTTTT
clone_size: many
j_call: TRBJ2-2
v_call: TRBV7-3
d_call: TRBD2

cdr3_aa: CATSKDRYEQYF
cdr3_nt: TGTGCCACCAGCAAGGACAGATACGAGCAGTACTTC
clone_size: many
j_call: TRBJ2-7
v_call: TRBV15
d_call: .

cdr3_aa: CATRASGIGNQPQHF
cdr3_nt: TGTGCCACTCGTGCTTCAGGGATCGGTAATCAGCCCCAGCATTTT
clone_size: many
j_call: TRBJ1-5
v_call: TRBV24-1
d_call: .

cdr3_aa: CASSVVASGDPEQFF
cdr3_nt: TGTGCCAGCAGCGTAGTTGCTAGCGGGGACCCAGAGCAGTTCTTC
clone_size: many
j_call: TRBJ2-1
v_call: TRBV9
d_call: TRBD2

cdr3_aa: CASKQGALTNEKLFF
cdr3_nt: TGTGCCAGTAAACAGGGGGCGCTGACTAATGAAAAACTGTTTTTT
clone_size: many
j_call: TRBJ1-4
v_call: TRBV19
d_call: TRBD1

cdr3_aa: CASSLGSSGAYTDTQYF
cdr3_nt: TGCGCCAGCAGCTTAGGGTCTAGCGGGGCTTACACAGATACGCAGTATTTT
clone_size: many
j_call: TRBJ2-3
v_call: TRBV5-1
d_call: TRBD2

cdr3_aa: CTSSYQPGQGAGGAKNIQYF
cdr3_nt: TGTACCAGCAGCTACCAACCGGGACAGGGGGCGGGAGGAGCCAAAAACATTCAGTACTTC
clone_size: many
j_call: TRBJ2-4
v_call: TRBV7-9
d_call: TRBD1

cdr3_aa: CASSPSRTGTSGGATDTQYF
cdr3_nt: TGTGCCAGCTCACCTTCCCGAACCGGGACTAGCGGGGGGGCAACAGATACGCAGTATTTT
clone_size: many
j_call: TRBJ2-3
v_call: TRBV18
d_call: TRBD2

cdr3_aa: CATSLRLSGSSYNSPLHF
cdr3_nt: TGTGCCACCTCTCTCCGTCTTTCAGGGAGCTCCTATAATTCACCCCTCCACTTT
clone_size: many
j_call: TRBJ1-6
v_call: TRBV24-1
d_call: .